This TCR beta chain comes out of a study of regulatory T cells in long-lasting Graves disease. Findings and caveats of the study: Persistent Graves' patients had lower TCR diversity than newly diagnosed ones.

Sample time point: persistent/refractory GD, antithyroid drugs over 5 years with positive TRAb. After RNA was extracted from PBMCs, the TCR library was made from it. V dropped 7 bases and J dropped 10 bases, with 10 bases sitting between them. CDR3 size: 10 residues. Germline V gives CDR1 MDHEN, CDR2 SYDVKM. This clonotype has just a few counts. No antigen is known for it. A much larger clone lies one base from this, so it may be a read error. Researchers made TCR beta libraries by using iRepertoire HTBI primers and running Arm-PCR on CDR3 regions. TCRdb used MiXCR to reprocess the multiplex PCR reads, holding one entry per CDR3 protein. The sample records under 450,000 distinct CDR3 sequences, 20% to 25% being singletons.

This receptor was taken from a woman aged 40 to 50 with Graves disease. This material consisted of peripheral blood mononuclear cells (PBMCs), taken when the disease was refractory, from a patient treated with antithyroid drugs. This chain links TRBV28 with TRBJ1-2; the D is unclear. The CDR3 DNA sequence: TGTGCCAGCAAGGGTCTTGACTACACCTTC. Its translation is CASKGLDYTF.